The 22 T cell receptor beta chains reported below all come from one sample, sequenced in a study of Graves' ophthalmopathy and Graves' hyperthyroidism. From RNA, the CDR3 regions of TCR beta chains were amplified and sequenced. Investigators did first-round RT-PCR with HTBI primers, then second-round multiplex PCR. One entry per CDR3 protein results from TCRdb running MiXCR on the multiplex PCR reads. The sample yields under 800,000 distinct CDR3 sequences, approximately 21% seen once. Sequenced input: peripheral blood. The receptors originated from a woman aged 18-29 years with stable Graves' hyperthyroidism. Some clones in this sample may be carry-over from other donors' samples.

Ten or more counts support this clonotype. This rearrangement joins TRBV12-3 or TRBV12-4 to TRBJ2-5; no clear D. V lost 3 bases, J lost 1 base, and 12 bases lay in between. The CDR3 covers 15 residues. CDR3 nucleotides: TGTGCCAGCAGTTTTATCCGTAGAGGCCAAGAGACCCAGTACTTC. This codes for CASSFIRRGQETQYF.

This clonotype was counted at least ten times. The genes are TRBV29-1 and TRBJ2-3; D possibly corresponds to TRBD2 (5 bases). The germline CDR1 and CDR2 sequences are SQVTM and ANQGSEA. The CDR3 loop spans 15 amino acids. CDR3 protein: CSHIRGSTSTDTQYF. For the CDR3, the DNA is TGCAGTCACATCCGGGGTAGCACAAGCACAGATACGCAGTATTTT.

This clonotype was detected many times. The chain has TRBV6-2 or TRBV6-3 and TRBJ1-1, with D perhaps TRBD1 (5 bases). Germline V gene sequence: CDR1 MNHEY, CDR2 SVGEGT. The CDR3 runs 15 residues. Trimming took 0 bases from V and 1 from J, leaving 9 bases between them. Here the CDR3 reads CASSYSRGKNTEAFF. The CDR3 DNA reads TGTGCCAGCAGTTACTCGCGGGGGAAGAACACTGAAGCTTTCTTT.

This clonotype turned up a few times. The chain couples TRBV10-3 to TRBJ2-7, with D possibly TRBD1 on 5 matching bases. This CDR3 is 13 amino acids long. Germline-derived CDR1 and CDR2 are ENHRY and SYGVKD. The V gene lost 8 bases and the J gene lost 0 bases, with 11 bases spanning the gap. CDR3 nucleotide sequence: TGTGCCATCGCAGGGAAGGGCTCCTACGAGCAGTACTTC. It translates to CAIAGKGSYEQYF.

This clonotype was counted at least ten times. J is TRBJ1-6 and V is TRBV28, with D unresolved. This CDR3 has 17 amino acids. V gave up 2 bases and J gave up 0 bases, with 11 bases separating them. CDR1 and CDR2 from the germline V gene are MDHEN and SYDVKM. This chain's CDR3 is CASSLNRPSSYNSPLHF. In DNA, the CDR3 is TGTGCCAGCAGTTTAAACAGACCCAGCTCCTATAATTCACCCCTCCACTTT.

The sample holds a few counts of this clonotype. This may come from a read error, since a much larger clone is one base off. The rearrangement joins TRBV7-9 to TRBJ2-7; a possible D gene is TRBD1 (6 bases). The CDR3 runs to 12 residues. The germline V gene encodes CDR1 SEHNR and CDR2 FQNEAQ (reference sequence). Between the trimmed V and J ends, which lost 10 bases and 9 bases, there was a span of 19 bases. CDR3 in DNA: TGTGCCACCTCTAGTACAGGGCCTTTGCAGTACTTC. The encoded protein is CATSSTGPLQYF.

There are many counts of this clonotype. This sequence joins TRBV6-1 and TRBJ1-5; 10 nucleotides align to TRBD1. CDR3 length equals 13 residues. Germline values: CDR1 MNHNS, CDR2 SASEGT. The junction had 6 bases not matched to a gene; V was cut back by 7 bases and J by 9 bases. This CDR3 is CASKGTGDRPQHF. CDR3 DNA sequence: TGTGCCAGCAAAGGGACAGGGGATCGGCCCCAGCATTTT.

This chain joins TRBV20-1 and TRBJ1-5, with D possibly matching TRBD1 (6 bases). V was shortened by 0 bases and J by 5 bases, with 11 bases between the two germline ends. There are 14 residues in the CDR3. CDR1 and CDR2 from the germline V gene are DFQATT and SNEGSKA (reference sequence). Here the CDR3 DNA reads TGCAGTGCTAGAGATTCAGGGGCGGATCAGCCCCAGCATTTT. Translating gives CSARDSGADQPQHF.

This clonotype occurred a few times. The chain links TRBV27 to TRBJ2-7, with D possibly TRBD2 on 6 matching bases. V dropped 4 bases and J dropped 2 bases, with 12 bases sitting between them. The CDR3 extends over 14 amino acids. Per the germline V gene, CDR1 is MNHEY and CDR2 is SMNVEV (reference sequence). The CDR3 loop is CASSWASEAYEQYF. CDR3 DNA sequence: TGTGCCAGCAGTTGGGCTAGCGAGGCCTACGAGCAGTACTTC.

This clonotype was seen ten or more times. The V call is TRBV20-1, the J call TRBJ2-2; TRBD1 or TRBD2 may be the D gene (5 bases each). The germline CDR1 and CDR2 sequences are DFQATT and SNEGSKA (reference sequence). The CDR3 runs to 15 residues. V was pared by 0 bases and J by 4 bases, with 12 bases between. The CDR3: CSARDKGTVTGELFF. DNA for the CDR3: TGCAGTGCTAGAGATAAGGGGACGGTCACCGGGGAGCTGTTTTTT.

This clonotype was seen at least ten times. The chain carries TRBV6-2 or TRBV6-3 and TRBJ2-2; the D gene is possibly TRBD1 (6 bases). The CDR3 is made up of 15 amino acids. Germline-derived CDR1 and CDR2 are MNHEY and SVGEGT. Trimming removed 6 bases at V and 3 bases at J, with 14 bases between. In DNA form, the CDR3 reads TGTGCCAGCAGATCGACAGGCGACTACACCGGGGAGCTGTTTTTT. Translating it yields CASRSTGDYTGELFF.

This clonotype was observed at least ten times. V gene TRBV25-1 combines with J gene TRBJ2-5, with 7 bases matching TRBD1. Germline V gene lookup returns CDR1 MGHDK and CDR2 SYGVNS. After removal of 8 bases from V and 1 base from J, the junction contained 19 bases not matched to a gene. This CDR3 is built from 18 residues. CDR3 amino acids: CASEPLKGAPNIQETQYF. CDR3 sequence (DNA): TGTGCCAGCGAACCACTAAAGGGGGCACCGAACATCCAAGAGACCCAGTACTTC.

V is TRBV28 and J is TRBJ2-2, with D tentatively TRBD1 or TRBD2 (5 bases each). The CDR3 totals 16 residues. V was trimmed by 4 bases and J by 1 base, leaving 13 bases between them. Germline V gives CDR1 MDHEN, CDR2 SYDVKM. Here the CDR3 reads CASSSYRGLNTGELFF. The CDR3 region has the DNA TGTGCCAGCAGTTCTTACCGGGGCTTGAACACCGGGGAGCTGTTTTTT.

This clonotype showed up many times. The chain couples TRBV2 to TRBJ1-2; D unclear. The CDR3 has 14 amino acids. V lost 7 bases and J lost 5, with 17 bases in between. Germline loops: CDR1 SNHLY, CDR2 FYNNEI. CDR3: CASTAGGLRYGYTF. DNA for the CDR3: TGTGCCAGCACAGCCGGCGGTCTAAGATATGGCTACACCTTC.

The gene calls are TRBV28 and TRBJ1-1; D gene ambiguous. Trimming stripped 3 bases from V and 3 bases from J, with 11 bases between. The CDR3 has 14 amino acids. The germline gives CDR1 MDHEN, CDR2 SYDVKM. The CDR3 DNA reads as TGTGCCAGCAGTTTGACCCCCGGGGACACTGAAGCTTTCTTT. Translation: CASSLTPGDTEAFF.

V gene TRBV3-1 combines with J gene TRBJ2-2; D is uncertain. The CDR3 covers 15 residues. The germline V gene has CDR1 LGHDT and CDR2 YNNKEL (reference sequence). Trimming cost V 0 bases and J 6 bases, with 11 bases left between them. This chain's CDR3 is CASSQDTTRPGELFF. The CDR3 DNA reads TGTGCCAGCAGCCAAGACACTACAAGGCCCGGGGAGCTGTTTTTT.

This clonotype has a count of ten or more. This chain connects TRBV5-1 to TRBJ1-6; TRBD1 is a possible D gene (5 bases). CDR1 is SGHRS, CDR2 YFSETQ, per germline. This CDR3 is built from 14 residues. V was cut by 4 bases and J by 10 bases, with 15 bases left in between. CDR3: CASSPGGANSPLHF. CDR3 bases: TGCGCCAGCAGCCCCGGTGGGGCGAACTCACCCCTCCACTTT.

V and J are TRBV4-1 and TRBJ2-7; the match to TRBD2 covers 10 bases. CDR3 size: 15 residues. CDR1 and CDR2 (germline): MGHRA, YSYEKL. Germline trimming cut 1 base from V and 4 bases from J; bases unmatched to any gene: 4. The CDR3 sequence is CASSQASGRAYEQYF. Written as DNA, the CDR3 is TGCGCCAGCAGCCAAGCGAGCGGGAGGGCTTACGAGCAGTACTTC.

The chain carries TRBV7-2 and TRBJ2-4, with D hard to call. The assigned J gene may be wrong: the sequence end matches TRBJ1-2 better. This CDR3 comprises 14 residues. Germline V gene sequence: CDR1 SGHTA, CDR2 FQGNSA. CDR3: CASSLAPDWDGYTF. CDR3 DNA sequence: TGTGCCAGCAGCTTAGCCCCAGACTGGGATGGCTACACCTTC.

This clonotype appeared many times. This rearrangement joins TRBV20-1 to TRBJ2-7; D may be TRBD2 (6 bases). CDR1 and CDR2 (germline): DFQATT, SNEGSKA (reference sequence). V shed 5 bases and J shed 4 bases, with 12 bases lying between them. The CDR3 runs 12 residues. In nucleotides, the CDR3 is TGCAGTGCTCCCGTTAGCGGTTACGAGCAGTACTTC. It codes for CSAPVSGYEQYF.

This clonotype was counted many times. The rearrangement uses TRBV7-3 and TRBJ2-7, with 10 bases identical to TRBD1. Trimming removed 5 bases from V and 1 base from J; junction bases left unmatched: 8. Germline loops: CDR1 SGHTA, CDR2 FQGTGA. This CDR3 has 16 residues. CDR3 protein: CASSPTGDRGSYEQYF. The CDR3 region has the DNA TGTGCCAGCAGCCCTACTGGGGACAGGGGATCCTACGAGCAGTACTTC. The variable domain in full, completed from reference TRBV7-3 and TRBJ2-7, reads GAGVSQTPSNKVTEKGKYVELRCDPISGHTALYWYRQSLGQGPEFLIYFQGTGAADDSGLPNDRFFAVRPEGSVSTLKIQRTERGDSAVYLCASSPTGDRGSYEQYFGPGTRLTVT.

This clonotype was seen ten or more times. The chain employs TRBV5-1 and TRBJ2-7; 9 bases fit TRBD2. Germline CDR1 SGHRS, CDR2 YFSETQ. V was pared by 0 bases and J by 2 bases, with 3 bases of the junction left unmatched. There are 15 residues in the CDR3. This CDR3 is CASSLETSGAYEQYF. The CDR3 nucleotides are TGCGCCAGCAGCTTGGAGACTAGCGGTGCCTACGAGCAGTACTTC.